This T cell receptor beta chain was sequenced in a study of Graves' ophthalmopathy and Graves' hyperthyroidism. Aged 18 to 65, hyperthyroidism patients had new diagnoses of under 2 months' duration. Serum thyroxine and TRAb, along with clinical symptoms, thyroid ultrasound and orbital computed tomography, were what diagnosis relied on. The sample holds many counts of this clonotype. Beta-chain TCR CDR3 regions were amplified from RNA transcripts. HTBI-primed first-round RT-PCR preceded second-round multiplex PCR. TCRdb passed the multiplex PCR reads through MiXCR, listing each CDR3 protein once. Of about 550,000 distinct CDR3 sequences listed, 35% to 45% are singletons. CDR3 length: 15 residues. The V end was cut by 3 bases, the J end by 0 bases, with 8 bases between.

The source is an adult man with Graves' hyperthyroidism. The chain is built from TRBV12-3 or TRBV12-4 and TRBJ1-4, with a tentative D call TRBD1 (6 bases). Sequencing was done on a sample of peripheral blood or thyroid tissue (not recorded which). The CDR3 spells CASSLGTTTNEKLFF. In DNA, the CDR3 is TGTGCCAGCAGTTTGGGGACAACAACTAATGAAAAACTGTTTTTT.